This T cell receptor beta chain was sequenced during a study of blood T cell repertoires in COVID-19. The V gene lost 6 bases and the J gene lost 7 bases, with 19 bases spanning the gap. The germline V gene encodes CDR1 MDHEN and CDR2 SYDVKM. The CDR3 length is 15 residues. Clones were read by immunoSEQ multiplex PCR, and TCRdb kept only the in-frame ones, dropping some. Among some 330,000 clones listed, approximately 88% were seen once. This receptor was identified in a woman in her forties or fifties with active or convalescent COVID-19. This chain connects TRBV28 to TRBJ2-4, with D possibly matching TRBD2 (5 bases). Sequencing was done on a sample of peripheral blood. The CDR3 nucleotides read TGTGCCAGCAGGGTTTACGGAGGTCCTTATAACATTCAGTACTTC. It yields the protein CASRVYGGPYNIQYF.